This TCR beta chain was sequenced during a study of control samples from healthy donors and cancer patients. The CDR3 length is 15 residues. In germline, CDR1 is SGHRS, CDR2 YFSETQ. The V and J ends lost 4 bases and 2 bases, in that order; junction bases with no gene match: 6. Repertoires were generated with immunoSEQ multiplex PCR, while TCRdb's copy carries only in-frame clones and drops some. This sample carries 150,000 to 180,000 clones, about 94% of them seen once, and the ten largest clones take around 2.2%. Input material: blood. This clonotype was obtained from a man aged 50 or older in good health. The gene calls are TRBV5-1 and TRBJ1-1; 9 bases fit TRBD1. The chain's CDR3 is CASSQWTGANTEAFF. CDR3 DNA: TGCGCCAGCAGCCAATGGACAGGGGCAAACACTGAAGCTTTCTTT.